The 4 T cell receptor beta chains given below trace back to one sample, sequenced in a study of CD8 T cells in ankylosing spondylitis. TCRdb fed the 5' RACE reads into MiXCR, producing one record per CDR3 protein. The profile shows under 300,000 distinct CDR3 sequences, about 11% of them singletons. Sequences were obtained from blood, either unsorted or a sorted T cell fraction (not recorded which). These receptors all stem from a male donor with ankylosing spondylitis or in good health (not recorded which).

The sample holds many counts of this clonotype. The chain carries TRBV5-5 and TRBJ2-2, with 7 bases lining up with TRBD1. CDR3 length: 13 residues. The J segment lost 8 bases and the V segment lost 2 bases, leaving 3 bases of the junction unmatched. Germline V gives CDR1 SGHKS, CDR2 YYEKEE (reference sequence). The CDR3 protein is CASSLSDRGELFF. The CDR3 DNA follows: TGTGCCAGCAGCTTATCGGACAGGGGGGAGCTGTTTTTT.

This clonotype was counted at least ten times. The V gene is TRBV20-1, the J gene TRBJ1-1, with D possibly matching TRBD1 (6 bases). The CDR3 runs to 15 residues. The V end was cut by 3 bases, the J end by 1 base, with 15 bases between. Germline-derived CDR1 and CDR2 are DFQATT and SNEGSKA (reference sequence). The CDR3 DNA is TGCAGTGCTAGGCCCACAGGGTTGCGGAACACTGAAGCTTTCTTT. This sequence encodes CSARPTGLRNTEAFF.

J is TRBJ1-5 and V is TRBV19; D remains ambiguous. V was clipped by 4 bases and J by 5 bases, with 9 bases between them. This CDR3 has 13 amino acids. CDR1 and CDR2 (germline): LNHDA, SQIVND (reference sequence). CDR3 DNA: TGTGCCAGTAGTACCAGGATAGATCAGCCCCAGCATTTT. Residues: CASSTRIDQPQHF.

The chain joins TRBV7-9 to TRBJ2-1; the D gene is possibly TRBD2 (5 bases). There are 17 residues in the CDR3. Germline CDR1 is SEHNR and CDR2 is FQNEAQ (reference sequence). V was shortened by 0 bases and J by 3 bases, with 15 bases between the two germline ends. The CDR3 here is CASSLAAVAIDYNEQFF. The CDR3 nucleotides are TGTGCCAGCAGCTTAGCGGCAGTAGCGATTGACTACAATGAGCAGTTCTTC.